The 2 T cell receptor beta chains below come from one sample, sequenced in a study of radiotherapy plus CTLA-4 blockade in lung cancer. Data came from immunoSEQ multiplex PCR; TCRdb stores just in-frame clones and leaves some out. The profile shows 60,000 or so clones, about three quarters of them singletons. The sample was peripheral blood, taken from a patient treated with radiotherapy plus ipilimumab. The receptor set was obtained from a human donor with non-small cell lung cancer who had a partial response to radiotherapy plus ipilimumab.

This clone turned up a few times. J is TRBJ2-2 and V is TRBV19; D may be TRBD1 (6 bases). The germline V gene has CDR1 LNHDA and CDR2 SQIVND (reference sequence). V lost 4 bases to trimming and J lost 5 bases, with 8 bases between them. The CDR3 length is 13 residues. The CDR3 sequence is CASSNTGTGELFF. The CDR3 DNA reads as TGTGCCAGTAGTAATACAGGGACCGGGGAGCTGTTTTTT.

This chain joins TRBV11-2 and TRBJ2-2; TRBD1 matches 7 bases. The germline CDR1 and CDR2 sequences are SGHAT and FQNNGV. The trim removed 4 bases at V and 0 bases at J, leaving 2 bases unmatched. The CDR3 loop spans 15 amino acids. The CDR3 nucleotides read TGTGCCAGCAGCTGGGGACAGTCGAACACCGGGGAGCTGTTTTTT. This sequence encodes CASSWGQSNTGELFF.